The 4 T cell receptor beta chains listed next were all sequenced from one sample in a study of neurological immune-mediated disorders. MiXCR was run by TCRdb on the 5' RACE reads, yielding one entry per CDR3 protein. The table has roughly 28,000 distinct CDR3 sequences, around 3.4% seen once. The sequencing input was PBMCs. These TCRs come from a woman aged 25-40 years with multiple sclerosis.

By its share, this clonotype is medium-sized. The V gene is TRBV29-1, the J gene TRBJ1-2; D remains ambiguous. V was trimmed by 4 bases and J by 8 bases, leaving 11 bases between them. Germline lookup yields CDR1 SQVTM and CDR2 ANQGSEA. This CDR3 contains 11 residues. The DNA of the CDR3 is TGCAGCGTTGTGGAGGGAGGCGGCTACACCTTC. It specifies CSVVEGGGYTF.

This clonotype was counted many times. The junction departs from germline at one end; a sequencing error may be responsible. The rearrangement uses TRBV27 and TRBJ1-6; D possibly corresponds to TRBD1 (6 bases). The CDR3 contains 15 residues. Looked up from germline, CDR1 is MNHEY and CDR2 is SMNVEV (reference sequence). CDR3 amino acids: CASSLLGQSNSPLNF. The CDR3 nucleotides are TGTGCCAGCAGTTTACTCGGACAGTCCAATTCACCCCTCAACTTT.

This clonotype was found many times. The genes are TRBV12-3 or TRBV12-4 and TRBJ1-5; D not certain. The CDR3 totals 13 residues. The ends were cut back, 3 bases at V and 9 bases at J, with 12 bases in the middle. CDR3 sequence (DNA): TGTGCCAGCAGTTTCGCGGGCCGCACGCCCCAGCATTTT. Translated, it gives CASSFAGRTPQHF.

This clonotype was seen many times. V and J are TRBV7-2 and TRBJ1-5; possible D gene TRBD1, 5 bases. There are 15 residues in the CDR3. V was pared by 3 bases and J by 4 bases, with 13 bases between. Germline V gives CDR1 SGHTA, CDR2 FQGNSA. The CDR3 loop reads CASSLAGALNQPQHF. CDR3 nucleotides: TGTGCCAGCAGCTTGGCCGGGGCGCTAAATCAGCCCCAGCATTTT.